This T cell receptor (beta chain) was identified in a study of cytomegalovirus exposure and HLA in healthy donors. Findings and caveats of the study: It was taken for granted in presence/absence analyses that sequencing depth across donors was roughly uniform. With high specificity and sensitivity, the classifier reportedly diagnosed cytomegalovirus status. The study found most TCR sequences rare, yet found some public TCRs in many donors. The study put 150 or so TCR beta chains on its list as cytomegalovirus-associated.

In regard to this clone: What it binds is unknown.

60 Vbeta and 13 Jbeta primers were used in PCR. Assay used: immunoSEQ multiplex PCR; TCRdb lists only in-frame clones, some missing. Of about 120,000 clones in the sample, around 80% are singletons; the top ten hold approximately 0.22%. The receptor's source is a man aged 45-65 years in good health and CMV-seronegative. Sequencing used PBMCs.

CDR3 in amino acids: CASSIGTSGGARETQYF. The CDR3 DNA sequence: TGTGCCAGCAGTATCGGGACTAGCGGGGGGGCCCGGGAGACCCAGTACTTC. The V call is TRBV27, the J call TRBJ2-5; 16 bases match TRBD2. Germline loops: CDR1 MNHEY, CDR2 SMNVEV (reference sequence). Unmatched junction bases numbered 8, after V lost 5 bases and J lost 5 bases. The CDR3 is 17 residues long.